The rows below give T cell receptor beta chains drawn from one sample of a study of blood T cell repertoires in COVID-19. Repertoires were generated with immunoSEQ multiplex PCR, while TCRdb's copy carries only in-frame clones and drops some. The table has 130,000 or so clones, about 81% seen once. The sample taken for sequencing was peripheral blood. The receptor source for this set is a woman of 80 years or more with acute or convalescent COVID-19. Each CDR3 is given with its conserved first and last residue. A D gene is named only where the DNA matches it firmly. A row's size may be missing; if present it is once, few, many or a size class.

d_call: -; v_call: TRBV27; j_call: TRBJ2-7; clone_size: -; cdr3_nt: TGTGCCAGCAGTTTGAGCCTGGGCAGAACCTACGAGCAGTACTTC; cdr3_aa: CASSLSLGRTYEQYF
d_call: TRBD1; v_call: TRBV7-6; j_call: TRBJ1-2; clone_size: -; cdr3_nt: TGTGCCAGCAGCTTAGCGCAAACAGGGGAGAACTATGGCTACACCTTC; cdr3_aa: CASSLAQTGENYGYTF
d_call: TRBD1; v_call: TRBV6-5; j_call: TRBJ2-3; clone_size: -; cdr3_nt: TGTGCCAGCACCACGGGACAGAGCACAGATACGCAGTATTTT; cdr3_aa: CASTTGQSTDTQYF
d_call: -; v_call: TRBV6-2/TRBV6-3; j_call: TRBJ2-1; clone_size: -; cdr3_nt: TGTGCCAGCAGTTCGTTGCGGGATGAGCAGTTCTTC; cdr3_aa: CASSSLRDEQFF
d_call: TRBD1; v_call: TRBV3-1/TRBV3-2; j_call: TRBJ1-1; clone_size: -; cdr3_nt: TGTGCCAGCAGACCTACAGGGGGCTCAGCTTTCTTT; cdr3_aa: CASRPTGGSAFF
d_call: TRBD2; v_call: TRBV7-9; j_call: TRBJ2-1; clone_size: many; cdr3_nt: TGTGCCAGCAGCTTTGTCCGCGGGGGGCCCAATGAGCAGTTCTTC; cdr3_aa: CASSFVRGGPNEQFF
d_call: TRBD1; v_call: TRBV6-5; j_call: TRBJ2-7; clone_size: -; cdr3_nt: TGTGCCAGCAGTCTGGACAGGGGAATCCACGAGCAGTACTTC; cdr3_aa: CASSLDRGIHEQYF
d_call: -; v_call: TRBV20-1; j_call: TRBJ2-1; clone_size: -; cdr3_nt: TGCAGTGCTAGTTCCCCTATTTCCTTCAATGAGCAGTTCTTC; cdr3_aa: CSASSPISFNEQFF
d_call: -; v_call: TRBV11-2; j_call: TRBJ2-5; clone_size: -; cdr3_nt: TGTGCCAGCAGTCGGTATTACCAAGAGACCCAGTACTTC; cdr3_aa: CASSRYYQETQYF
d_call: -; v_call: TRBV12-3/TRBV12-4; j_call: TRBJ1-2; clone_size: once; cdr3_nt: TGTGCCAGCACCACAGGGCTCGACTATGGCTACACCTTC; cdr3_aa: CASTTGLDYGYTF
d_call: -; v_call: TRBV28; j_call: TRBJ1-3; clone_size: -; cdr3_nt: TGTGCCAGCAGTTTAATAGGGGGACCGATCTCTGGAAACACCATATATTTT; cdr3_aa: CASSLIGGPISGNTIYF